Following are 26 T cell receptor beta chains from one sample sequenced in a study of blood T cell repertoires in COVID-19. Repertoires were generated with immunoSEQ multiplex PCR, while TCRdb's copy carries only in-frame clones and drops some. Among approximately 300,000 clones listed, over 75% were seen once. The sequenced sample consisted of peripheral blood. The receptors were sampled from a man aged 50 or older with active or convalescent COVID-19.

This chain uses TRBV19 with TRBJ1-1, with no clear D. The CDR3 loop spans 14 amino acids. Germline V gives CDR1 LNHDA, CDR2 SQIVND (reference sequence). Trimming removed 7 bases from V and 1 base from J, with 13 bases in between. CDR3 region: CASTLGRPNTEAFF. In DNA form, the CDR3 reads TGTGCCAGTACCCTTGGGCGCCCGAACACTGAAGCTTTCTTT.

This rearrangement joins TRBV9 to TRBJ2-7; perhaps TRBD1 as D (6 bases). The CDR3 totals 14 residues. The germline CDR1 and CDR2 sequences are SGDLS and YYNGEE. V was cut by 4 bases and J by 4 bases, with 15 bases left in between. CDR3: CASSPTTGPYEQYF. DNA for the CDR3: TGTGCCAGCAGCCCGACGACAGGACCTTACGAGCAGTACTTC.

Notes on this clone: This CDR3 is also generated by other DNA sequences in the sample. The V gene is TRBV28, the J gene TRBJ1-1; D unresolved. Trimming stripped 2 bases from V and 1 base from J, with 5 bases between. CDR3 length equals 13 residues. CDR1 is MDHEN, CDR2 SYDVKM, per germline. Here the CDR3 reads CASSLGQNTEAFF. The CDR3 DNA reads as TGTGCCAGCAGTTTAGGGCAGAACACTGAAGCTTTCTTT. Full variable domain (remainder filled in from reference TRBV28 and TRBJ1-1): DVKVTQSSRYLVKRTGEKVFLECVQDMDHENMFWYRQDPGLGLRLIYFSYDVKMKEKGDIPEGYSVSREKKERFSLILESASTNQTSMYLCASSLGQNTEAFFGQGTRLTVV.

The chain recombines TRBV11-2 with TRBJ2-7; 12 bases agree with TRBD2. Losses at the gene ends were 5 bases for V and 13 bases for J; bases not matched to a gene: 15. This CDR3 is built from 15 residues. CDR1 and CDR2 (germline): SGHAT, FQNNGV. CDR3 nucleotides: TGTGCCAGCAGCCCCTCCCTAGCGGGAGGGCCTGACGCTTACTTC. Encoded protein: CASSPSLAGGPDAYF. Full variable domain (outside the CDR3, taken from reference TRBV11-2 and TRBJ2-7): EAGVAQSPRYKIIEKRQSVAFWCNPISGHATLYWYQQILGQGPKLLIQFQNNGVVDDSQLPKDRFSAERLKGVDSTLKIQPAKLEDSAVYLCASSPSLAGGPDAYFGPGTRLTVT.

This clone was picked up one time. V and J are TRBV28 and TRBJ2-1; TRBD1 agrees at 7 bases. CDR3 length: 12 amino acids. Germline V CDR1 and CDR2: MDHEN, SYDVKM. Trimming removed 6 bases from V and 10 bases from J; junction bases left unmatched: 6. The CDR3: CASSPPDREQFF. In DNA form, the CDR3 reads TGTGCCAGCAGCCCGCCGGACAGGGAGCAGTTCTTC. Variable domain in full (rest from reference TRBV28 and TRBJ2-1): DVKVTQSSRYLVKRTGEKVFLECVQDMDHENMFWYRQDPGLGLRLIYFSYDVKMKEKGDIPEGYSVSREKKERFSLILESASTNQTSMYLCASSPPDREQFFGPGTRLTVL.

The CDR3: CASRQTGQSSYNEQFF. The CDR3 DNA is TGTGCCAGCAGACAGACGGGACAGAGCTCCTACAATGAGCAGTTCTTC. The chain couples TRBV27 to TRBJ2-1, with 7 nucleotides matching TRBD1. Germline values: CDR1 MNHEY, CDR2 SMNVEV (reference sequence). This CDR3 has 16 residues. Unmatched junction bases numbered 8, after V lost 6 bases and J lost 0 bases.

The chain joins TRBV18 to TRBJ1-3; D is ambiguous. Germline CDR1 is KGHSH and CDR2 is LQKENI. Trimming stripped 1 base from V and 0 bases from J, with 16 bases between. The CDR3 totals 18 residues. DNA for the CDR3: TGTGCCAGCTCACCACGTGAGGCCGGGAGTTTCTCTGGAAACACCATATATTTT. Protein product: CASSPREAGSFSGNTIYF.

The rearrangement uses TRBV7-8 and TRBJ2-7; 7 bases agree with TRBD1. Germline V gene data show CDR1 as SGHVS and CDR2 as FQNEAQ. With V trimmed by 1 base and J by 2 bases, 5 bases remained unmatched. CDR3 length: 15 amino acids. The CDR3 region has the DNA TGTGCCAGCAGCTTAGGCAGACAGGGACCCTACGAGCAGTACTTC. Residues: CASSLGRQGPYEQYF.

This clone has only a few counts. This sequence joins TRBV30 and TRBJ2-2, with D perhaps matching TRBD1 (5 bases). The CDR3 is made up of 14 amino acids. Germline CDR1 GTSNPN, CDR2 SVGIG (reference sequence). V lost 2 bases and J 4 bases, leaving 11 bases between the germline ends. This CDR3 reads CAWSLGVGTGELFF. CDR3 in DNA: TGTGCCTGGAGTCTAGGGGTTGGCACCGGGGAGCTGTTTTTT.

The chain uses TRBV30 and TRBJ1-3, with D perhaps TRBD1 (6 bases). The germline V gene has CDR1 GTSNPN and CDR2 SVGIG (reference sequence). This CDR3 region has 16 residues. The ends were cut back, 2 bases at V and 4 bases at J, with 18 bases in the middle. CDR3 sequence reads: CAWSRGKVWSGNTIYF. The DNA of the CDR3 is TGTGCCTGGAGTAGGGGGAAGGTTTGGTCCGGAAACACCATATATTTT. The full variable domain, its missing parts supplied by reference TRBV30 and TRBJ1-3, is SQTIHQWPATLVQPVGSPLSLECTVEGTSNPNLYWYRQAAGRGLQLLFYSVGIGQISSEVPQNLSASRPQDRQFILSSKKLLLSDSGFYLCAWSRGKVWSGNTIYFGEGSWLTVV.

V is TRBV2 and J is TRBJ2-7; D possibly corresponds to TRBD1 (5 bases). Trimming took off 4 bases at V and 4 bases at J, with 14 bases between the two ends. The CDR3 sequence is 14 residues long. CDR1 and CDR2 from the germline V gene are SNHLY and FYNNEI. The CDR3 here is CASSGWKGPYEQYF. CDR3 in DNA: TGTGCCAGCAGTGGGTGGAAGGGGCCGTACGAGCAGTACTTC. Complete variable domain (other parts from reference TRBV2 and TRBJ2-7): EPEVTQTPSHQVTQMGQEVILRCVPISNHLYFYWYRQILGQKVEFLVSFYNNEISEKSEIFDDQFSVERPDGSNFTLKIRSTKLEDSAMYFCASSGWKGPYEQYFGPGTRLTVT.

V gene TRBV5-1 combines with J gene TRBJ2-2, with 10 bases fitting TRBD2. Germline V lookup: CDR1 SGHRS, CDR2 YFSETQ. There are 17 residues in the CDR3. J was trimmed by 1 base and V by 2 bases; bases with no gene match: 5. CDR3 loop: CASSFPSGSGNTGELFF. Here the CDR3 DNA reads TGCGCCAGCAGCTTCCCTAGCGGGAGTGGGAACACCGGGGAGCTGTTTTTT.

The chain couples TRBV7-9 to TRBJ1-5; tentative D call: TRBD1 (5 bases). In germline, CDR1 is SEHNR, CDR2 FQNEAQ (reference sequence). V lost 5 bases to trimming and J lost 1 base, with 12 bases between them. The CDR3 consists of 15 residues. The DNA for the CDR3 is TGTGCCAGCAGCCCGGGACTAGACAGCAATCAGCCCCAGCATTTT. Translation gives CASSPGLDSNQPQHF.

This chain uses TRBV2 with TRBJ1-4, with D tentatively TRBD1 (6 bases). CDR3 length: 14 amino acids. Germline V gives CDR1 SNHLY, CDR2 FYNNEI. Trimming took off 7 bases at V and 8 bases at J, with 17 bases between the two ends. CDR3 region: CASTEGGGWEKLFF. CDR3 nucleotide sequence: TGTGCCAGCACCGAAGGGGGGGGTTGGGAAAAACTGTTTTTT.

In nucleotides, the CDR3 is TGTGCCAGCAGTTTTTACCCAGGGTTGGGCCAGGAGCAGTTCTTC. It is translated as CASSFYPGLGQEQFF. The rearrangement uses TRBV27 and TRBJ2-1, with a weak D call TRBD1 (5 bases). Trimming left V 3 bases short and J 10 bases short, with 19 bases between. This CDR3 contains 15 residues. From germline, CDR1 is MNHEY and CDR2 SMNVEV (reference sequence).

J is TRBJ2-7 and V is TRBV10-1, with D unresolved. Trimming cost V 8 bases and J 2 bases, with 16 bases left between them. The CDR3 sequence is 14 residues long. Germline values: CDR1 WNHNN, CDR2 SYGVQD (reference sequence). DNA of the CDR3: TGCGCCAGCTCTGATGGCCCTCGAACCTACGAGCAGTACTTC. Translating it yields CASSDGPRTYEQYF.

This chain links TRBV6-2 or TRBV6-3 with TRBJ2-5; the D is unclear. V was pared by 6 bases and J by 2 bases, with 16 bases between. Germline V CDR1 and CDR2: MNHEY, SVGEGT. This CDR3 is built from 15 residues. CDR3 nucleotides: TGTGCCAGCAGCTCACTGGCGCGGCTACAAGAGACCCAGTACTTC. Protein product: CASSSLARLQETQYF.

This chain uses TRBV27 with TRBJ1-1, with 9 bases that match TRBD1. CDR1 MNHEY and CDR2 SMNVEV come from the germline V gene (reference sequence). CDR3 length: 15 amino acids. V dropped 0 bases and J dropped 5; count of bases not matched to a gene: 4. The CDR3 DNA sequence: TGTGCCAGCAGTTTATCAGACAGGGGGTTTACTGAAGCTTTCTTT. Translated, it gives CASSLSDRGFTEAFF.

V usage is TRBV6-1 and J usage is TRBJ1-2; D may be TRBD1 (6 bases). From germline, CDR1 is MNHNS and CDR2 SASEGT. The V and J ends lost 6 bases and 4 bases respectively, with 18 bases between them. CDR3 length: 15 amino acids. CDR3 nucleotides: TGTGCCAGCAGCCTCAATCCAGGGGCCCTCTATGGCTACACCTTC. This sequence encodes CASSLNPGALYGYTF.

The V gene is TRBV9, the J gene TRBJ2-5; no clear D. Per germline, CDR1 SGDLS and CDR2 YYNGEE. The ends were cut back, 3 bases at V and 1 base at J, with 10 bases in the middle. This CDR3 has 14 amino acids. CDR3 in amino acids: CASSGGGIQETQYF. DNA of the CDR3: TGTGCCAGCAGCGGCGGTGGCATCCAAGAGACCCAGTACTTC.

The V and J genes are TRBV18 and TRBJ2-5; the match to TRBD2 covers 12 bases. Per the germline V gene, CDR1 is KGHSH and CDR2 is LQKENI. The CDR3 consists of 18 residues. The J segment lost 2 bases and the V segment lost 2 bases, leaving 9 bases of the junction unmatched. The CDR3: CASSPTVLLAGGQETQYF. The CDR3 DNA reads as TGTGCCAGCTCACCAACTGTTTTACTAGCGGGAGGTCAAGAGACCCAGTACTTC.

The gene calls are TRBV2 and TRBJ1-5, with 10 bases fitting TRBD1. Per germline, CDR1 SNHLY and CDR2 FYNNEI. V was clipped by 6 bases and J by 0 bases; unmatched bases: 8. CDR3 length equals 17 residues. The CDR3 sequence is CASSQDRGANSNQPQHF. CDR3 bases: TGTGCCAGCAGCCAGGACAGGGGGGCGAATAGCAATCAGCCCCAGCATTTT.

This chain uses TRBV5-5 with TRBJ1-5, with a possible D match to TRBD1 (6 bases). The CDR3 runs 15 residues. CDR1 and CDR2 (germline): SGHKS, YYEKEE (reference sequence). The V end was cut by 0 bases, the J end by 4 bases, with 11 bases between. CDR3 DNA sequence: TGTGCCAGCAGCTTGGGCCTACAGGGAAATCAGCCCCAGCATTTT. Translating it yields CASSLGLQGNQPQHF.

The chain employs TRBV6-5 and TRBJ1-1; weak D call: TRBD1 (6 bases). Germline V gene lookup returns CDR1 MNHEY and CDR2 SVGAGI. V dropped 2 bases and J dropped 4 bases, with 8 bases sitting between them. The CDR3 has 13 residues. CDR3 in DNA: TGTGCCAGCAGTTACATAGGGGGCACTGAAGCTTTCTTT. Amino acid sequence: CASSYIGGTEAFF.

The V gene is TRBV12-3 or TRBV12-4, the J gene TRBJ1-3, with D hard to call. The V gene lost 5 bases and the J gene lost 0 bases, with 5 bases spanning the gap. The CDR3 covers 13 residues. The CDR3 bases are TGTGCCAGCAGTCCAGACTCTGGAAACACCATATATTTT. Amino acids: CASSPDSGNTIYF.

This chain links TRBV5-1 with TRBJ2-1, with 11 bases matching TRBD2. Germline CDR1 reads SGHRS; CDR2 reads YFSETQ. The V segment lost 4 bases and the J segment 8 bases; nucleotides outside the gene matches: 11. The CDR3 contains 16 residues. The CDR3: CASSRALTGLADEQFF. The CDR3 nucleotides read TGCGCCAGCAGCCGGGCCCTAACGGGACTAGCGGATGAGCAGTTCTTC.